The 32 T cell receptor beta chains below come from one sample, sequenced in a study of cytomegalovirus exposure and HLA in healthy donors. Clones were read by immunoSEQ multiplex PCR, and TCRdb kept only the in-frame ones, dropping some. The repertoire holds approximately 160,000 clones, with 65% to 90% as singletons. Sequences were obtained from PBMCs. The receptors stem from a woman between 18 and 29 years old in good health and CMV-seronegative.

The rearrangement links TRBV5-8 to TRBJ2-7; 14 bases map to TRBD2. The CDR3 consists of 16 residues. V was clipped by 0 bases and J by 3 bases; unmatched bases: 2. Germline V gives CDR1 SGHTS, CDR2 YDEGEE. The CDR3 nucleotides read TGTGCCAGCAGCTTGGGACTAGCGGGGGGGATCTACGAGCAGTACTTC. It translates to CASSLGLAGGIYEQYF.

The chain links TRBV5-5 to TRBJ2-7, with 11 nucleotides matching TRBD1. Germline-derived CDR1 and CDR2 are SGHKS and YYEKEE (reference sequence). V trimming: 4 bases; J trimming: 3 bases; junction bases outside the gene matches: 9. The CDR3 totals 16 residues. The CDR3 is CASSLTSGTGGYEQYF. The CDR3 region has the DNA TGTGCCAGCAGCCTCACTTCCGGGACAGGGGGCTACGAGCAGTACTTC.

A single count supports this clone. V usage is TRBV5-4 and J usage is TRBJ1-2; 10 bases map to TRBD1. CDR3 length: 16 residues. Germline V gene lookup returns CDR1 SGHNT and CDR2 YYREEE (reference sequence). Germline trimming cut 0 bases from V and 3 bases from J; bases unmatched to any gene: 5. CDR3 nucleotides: TGTGCCAGCAGCTTGGTTCAGGGGACAGGGGACTATGGCTACACCTTC. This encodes CASSLVQGTGDYGYTF.

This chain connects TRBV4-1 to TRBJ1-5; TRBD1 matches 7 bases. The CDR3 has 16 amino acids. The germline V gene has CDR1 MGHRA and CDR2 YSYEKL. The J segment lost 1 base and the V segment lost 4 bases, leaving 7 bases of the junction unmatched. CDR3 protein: CASSPEPTGSNQPQHF. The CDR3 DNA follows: TGCGCCAGCAGCCCCGAGCCGACAGGGAGCAATCAGCCCCAGCATTTT.

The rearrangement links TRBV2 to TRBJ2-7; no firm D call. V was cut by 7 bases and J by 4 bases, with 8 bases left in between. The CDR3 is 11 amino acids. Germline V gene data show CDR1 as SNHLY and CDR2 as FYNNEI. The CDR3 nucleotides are TGTGCCAGCAAATATGAGTACGAGCAGTACTTC. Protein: CASKYEYEQYF.

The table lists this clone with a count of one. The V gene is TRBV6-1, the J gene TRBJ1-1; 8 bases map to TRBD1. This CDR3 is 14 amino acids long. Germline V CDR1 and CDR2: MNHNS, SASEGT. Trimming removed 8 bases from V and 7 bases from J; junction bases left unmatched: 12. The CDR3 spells CASDDRGEVIEAFF. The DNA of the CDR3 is TGTGCCAGCGACGACAGGGGAGAGGTGATTGAAGCTTTCTTT.

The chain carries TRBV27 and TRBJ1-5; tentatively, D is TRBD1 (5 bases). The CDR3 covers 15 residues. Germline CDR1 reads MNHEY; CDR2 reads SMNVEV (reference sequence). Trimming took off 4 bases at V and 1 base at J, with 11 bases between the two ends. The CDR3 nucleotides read TGTGCCAGCAGTTCCAATCGACAGAGCAATCAGCCCCAGCATTTT. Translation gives CASSSNRQSNQPQHF.

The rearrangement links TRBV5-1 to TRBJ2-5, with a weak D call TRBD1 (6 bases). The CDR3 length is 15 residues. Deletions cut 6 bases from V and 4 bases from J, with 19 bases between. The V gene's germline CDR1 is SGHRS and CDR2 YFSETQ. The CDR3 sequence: CASTLGNRVGETQYF. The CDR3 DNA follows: TGCGCCAGCACACTCGGTAACAGGGTAGGAGAGACCCAGTACTTC.

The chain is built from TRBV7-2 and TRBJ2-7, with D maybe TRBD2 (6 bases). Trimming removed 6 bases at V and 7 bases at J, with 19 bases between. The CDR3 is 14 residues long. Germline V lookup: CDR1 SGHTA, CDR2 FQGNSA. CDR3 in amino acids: CASSRTTPAGEQYF. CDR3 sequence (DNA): TGTGCCAGCAGTAGGACAACCCCTGCGGGAGAGCAGTACTTC.

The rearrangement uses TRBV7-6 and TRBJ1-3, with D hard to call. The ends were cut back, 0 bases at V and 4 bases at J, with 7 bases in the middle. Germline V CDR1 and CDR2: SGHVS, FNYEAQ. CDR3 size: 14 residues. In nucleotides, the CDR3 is TGTGCCAGCAGCTTAGCCTACTCCGGAAACACCATATATTTT. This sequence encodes CASSLAYSGNTIYF.

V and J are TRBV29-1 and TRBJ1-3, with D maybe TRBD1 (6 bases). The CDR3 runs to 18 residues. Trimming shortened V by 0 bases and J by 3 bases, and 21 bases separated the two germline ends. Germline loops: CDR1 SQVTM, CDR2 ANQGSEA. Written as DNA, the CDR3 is TGCAGCGTTGAAGACCGCCCGACAGGCGAATCAATTGGAAACACCATATATTTT. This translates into CSVEDRPTGESIGNTIYF. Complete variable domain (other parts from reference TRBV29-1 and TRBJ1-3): SAVISQKPSRDICQRGTSLTIQCQVDSQVTMMFWYRQQPGQSLTLIATANQGSEATYESGFVIDKFPISRPNLTFSTLTVSNMSPEDSSIYLCSVEDRPTGESIGNTIYFGEGSWLTVV.

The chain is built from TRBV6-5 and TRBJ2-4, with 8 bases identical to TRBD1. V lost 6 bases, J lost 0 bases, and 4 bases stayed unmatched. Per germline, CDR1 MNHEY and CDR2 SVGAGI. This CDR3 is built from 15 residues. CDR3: CASRRTGLAKNIQYF. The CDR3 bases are TGTGCCAGCAGGCGGACAGGGCTAGCCAAAAACATTCAGTACTTC.

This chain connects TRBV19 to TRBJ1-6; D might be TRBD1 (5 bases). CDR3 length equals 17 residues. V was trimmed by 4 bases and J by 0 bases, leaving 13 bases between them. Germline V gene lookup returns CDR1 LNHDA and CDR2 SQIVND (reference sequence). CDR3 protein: CASSTETASSYNSPLHF. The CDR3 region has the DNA TGTGCCAGTAGTACAGAGACAGCCAGCTCCTATAATTCACCCCTCCACTTT.

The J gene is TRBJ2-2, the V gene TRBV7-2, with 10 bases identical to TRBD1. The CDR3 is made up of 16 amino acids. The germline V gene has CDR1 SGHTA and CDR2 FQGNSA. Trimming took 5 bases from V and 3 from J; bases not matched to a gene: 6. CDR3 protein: CASSRPDRGHTGELFF. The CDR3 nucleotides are TGTGCCAGCAGCCGCCCTGACAGGGGGCACACCGGGGAGCTGTTTTTT.

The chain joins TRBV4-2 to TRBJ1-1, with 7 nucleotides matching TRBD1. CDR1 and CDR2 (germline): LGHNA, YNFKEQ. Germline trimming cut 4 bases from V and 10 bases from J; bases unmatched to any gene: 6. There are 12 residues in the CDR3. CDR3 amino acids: CASSPRDRGAFF. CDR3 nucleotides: TGTGCCAGCAGCCCACGGGACAGAGGAGCTTTCTTT.

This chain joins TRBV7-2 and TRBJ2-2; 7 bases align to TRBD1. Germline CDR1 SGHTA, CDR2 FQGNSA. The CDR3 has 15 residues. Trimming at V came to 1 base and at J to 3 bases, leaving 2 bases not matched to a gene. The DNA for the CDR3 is TGTGCCAGCAGCTTAGTACAGGGGTACACCGGGGAGCTGTTTTTT. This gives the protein CASSLVQGYTGELFF.

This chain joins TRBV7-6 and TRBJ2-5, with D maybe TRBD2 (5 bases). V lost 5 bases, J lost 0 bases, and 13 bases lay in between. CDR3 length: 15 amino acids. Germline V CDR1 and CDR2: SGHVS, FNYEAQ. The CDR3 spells CASSPSGWHQETQYF. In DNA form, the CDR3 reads TGTGCCAGCAGCCCCTCGGGGTGGCACCAAGAGACCCAGTACTTC. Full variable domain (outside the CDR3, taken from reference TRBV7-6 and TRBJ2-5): GAGVSQSPRYKVTKRGQDVALRCDPISGHVSLYWYRQALGQGPEFLTYFNYEAQQDKSGLPNDRFSAERPEGSISTLTIQRTEQRDSAMYRCASSPSGWHQETQYFGPGTRLLVL.

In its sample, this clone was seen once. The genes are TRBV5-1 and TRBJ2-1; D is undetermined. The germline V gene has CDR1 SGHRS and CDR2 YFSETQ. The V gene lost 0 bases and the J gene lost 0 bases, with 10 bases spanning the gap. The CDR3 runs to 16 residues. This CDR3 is CASSLGLLSSYNEQFF. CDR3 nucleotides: TGCGCCAGCAGCTTGGGTCTCCTGAGCTCCTACAATGAGCAGTTCTTC. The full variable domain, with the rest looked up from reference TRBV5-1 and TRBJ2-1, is KAGVTQTPRYLIKTRGQQVTLSCSPISGHRSVSWYQQTPGQGLQFLFEYFSETQRNKGNFPGRFSGRQFSNSRSEMNVSTLELGDSALYLCASSLGLLSSYNEQFFGPGTRLTVL.

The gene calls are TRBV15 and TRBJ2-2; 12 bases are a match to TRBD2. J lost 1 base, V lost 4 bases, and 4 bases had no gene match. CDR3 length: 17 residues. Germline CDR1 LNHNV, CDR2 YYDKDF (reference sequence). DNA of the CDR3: TGTGCCACCAGCACCTTGACTAGCGGGAGGAACACCGGGGAGCTGTTTTTT. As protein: CATSTLTSGRNTGELFF.

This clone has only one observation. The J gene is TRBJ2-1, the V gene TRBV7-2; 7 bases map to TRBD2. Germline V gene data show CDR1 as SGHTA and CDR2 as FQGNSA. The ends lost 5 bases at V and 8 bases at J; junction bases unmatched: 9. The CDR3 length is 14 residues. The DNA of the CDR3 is TGTGCCAGCAGCCTACAAGTGGGGGGGGATGAGCAGTTCTTC. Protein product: CASSLQVGGDEQFF.

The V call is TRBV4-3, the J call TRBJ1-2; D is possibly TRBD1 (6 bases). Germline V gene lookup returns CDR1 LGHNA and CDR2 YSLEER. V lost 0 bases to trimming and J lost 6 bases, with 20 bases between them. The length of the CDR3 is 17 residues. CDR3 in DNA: TGCGCCAGCAGCCAAGAACCCGCCTTTCCCAACAGGGATGGCTACACCTTC. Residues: CASSQEPAFPNRDGYTF.

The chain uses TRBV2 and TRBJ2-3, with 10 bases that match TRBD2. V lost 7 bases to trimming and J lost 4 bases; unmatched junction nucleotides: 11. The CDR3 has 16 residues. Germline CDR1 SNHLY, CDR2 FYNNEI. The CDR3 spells CASKGRASGGSDTQYF. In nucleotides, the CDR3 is TGTGCCAGCAAGGGCCGGGCTAGCGGGGGCTCAGATACGCAGTATTTT.

The CDR3 DNA follows: TGTGCCTGGAGGGATCTTGGGGCGCTGGATACGCAGTATTTT. Translating it yields CAWRDLGALDTQYF. The chain combines TRBV30 with TRBJ2-3; tentative D call: TRBD1 (5 bases). This CDR3 has 14 amino acids. Germline V gene data show CDR1 as GTSNPN and CDR2 as SVGIG (reference sequence). With 3 bases removed from V and 6 bases from J, the gap between germline ends came to 16 bases.

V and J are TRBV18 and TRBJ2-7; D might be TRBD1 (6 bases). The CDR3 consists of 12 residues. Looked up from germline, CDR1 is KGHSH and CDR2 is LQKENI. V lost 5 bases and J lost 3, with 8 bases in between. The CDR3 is CASSGQSYEQYF. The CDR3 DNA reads TGTGCCAGCTCAGGACAGAGCTACGAGCAGTACTTC.

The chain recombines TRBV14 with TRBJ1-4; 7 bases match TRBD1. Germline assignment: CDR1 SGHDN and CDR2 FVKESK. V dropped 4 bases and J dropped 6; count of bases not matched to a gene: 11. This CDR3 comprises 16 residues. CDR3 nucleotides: TGTGCCAGCAGCCCCAACCCGCCGGGGACAGATGAAAAACTGTTTTTT. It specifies CASSPNPPGTDEKLFF.

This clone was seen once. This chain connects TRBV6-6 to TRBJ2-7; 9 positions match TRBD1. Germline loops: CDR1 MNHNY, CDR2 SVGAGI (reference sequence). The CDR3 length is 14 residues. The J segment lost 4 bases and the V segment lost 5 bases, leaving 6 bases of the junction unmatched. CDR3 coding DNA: TGTGCCAGCAGTGGGACAGGGTTGATGTACGAGCAGTACTTC. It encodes CASSGTGLMYEQYF.

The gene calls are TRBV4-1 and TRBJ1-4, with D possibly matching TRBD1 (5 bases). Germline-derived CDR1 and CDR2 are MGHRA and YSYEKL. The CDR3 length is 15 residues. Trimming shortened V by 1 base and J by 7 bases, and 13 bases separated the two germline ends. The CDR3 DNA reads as TGCGCCAGCAGCCAAGTTTTAGTGGGACTTGAAAAACTGTTTTTT. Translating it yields CASSQVLVGLEKLFF.

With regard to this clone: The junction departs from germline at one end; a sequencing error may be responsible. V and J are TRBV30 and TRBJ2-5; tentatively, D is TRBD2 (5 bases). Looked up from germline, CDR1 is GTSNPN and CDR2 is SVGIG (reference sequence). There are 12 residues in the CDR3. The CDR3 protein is CAVAPRGETQYF. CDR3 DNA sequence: TGCGCAGTGGCACCCAGAGGGGAGACCCAGTACTTC.

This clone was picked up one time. CDR3 region: CASSESARGSYEQYF. Here the CDR3 DNA reads TGTGCCAGCAGTGAAAGTGCCAGGGGGTCATACGAGCAGTACTTC. The rearrangement joins TRBV2 to TRBJ2-7, with TRBD1 matching over 7 bases. V lost 2 bases to trimming and J lost 4 bases; unmatched junction nucleotides: 8. Germline lookup yields CDR1 SNHLY and CDR2 FYNNEI. The CDR3 is made up of 15 amino acids. Complete variable domain (other parts from reference TRBV2 and TRBJ2-7): EPEVTQTPSHQVTQMGQEVILRCVPISNHLYFYWYRQILGQKVEFLVSFYNNEISEKSEIFDDQFSVERPDGSNFTLKIRSTKLEDSAMYFCASSESARGSYEQYFGPGTRLTVT.

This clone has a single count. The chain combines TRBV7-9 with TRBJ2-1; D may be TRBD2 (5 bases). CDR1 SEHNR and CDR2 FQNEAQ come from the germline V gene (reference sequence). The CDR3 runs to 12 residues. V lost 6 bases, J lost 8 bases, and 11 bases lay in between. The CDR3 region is CASSLGSHEQFF. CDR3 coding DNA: TGTGCCAGCAGTCTAGGGAGCCATGAGCAGTTCTTC.

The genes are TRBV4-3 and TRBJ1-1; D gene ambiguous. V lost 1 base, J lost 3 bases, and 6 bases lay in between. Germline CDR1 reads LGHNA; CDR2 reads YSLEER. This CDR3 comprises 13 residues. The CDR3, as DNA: TGCGCCAGCAGCCAAGCTCGCGACACTGAAGCTTTCTTT. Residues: CASSQARDTEAFF.

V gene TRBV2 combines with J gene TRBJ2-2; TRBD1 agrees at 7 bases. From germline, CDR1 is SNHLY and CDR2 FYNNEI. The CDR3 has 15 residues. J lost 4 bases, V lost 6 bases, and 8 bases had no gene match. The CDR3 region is CASRTQGRSTGELFF. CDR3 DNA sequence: TGTGCCAGCAGGACACAGGGGCGAAGCACCGGGGAGCTGTTTTTT. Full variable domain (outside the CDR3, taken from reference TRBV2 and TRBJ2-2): EPEVTQTPSHQVTQMGQEVILRCVPISNHLYFYWYRQILGQKVEFLVSFYNNEISEKSEIFDDQFSVERPDGSNFTLKIRSTKLEDSAMYFCASRTQGRSTGELFFGEGSRLTVL.